The 26 T cell receptor beta chains below come from one sample, sequenced in a study of post-analysis software for immune sequencing data. Study-level results: Controls showed lower frequencies than patients for five TRBV segments, and TRBV5-6, TRBV5-1 and TRBV20-1 were among these.

cDNA libraries for TCR beta contained unique molecular identifiers. One entry per CDR3 protein results from TCRdb running MiXCR on the PCR reads. The table has hundreds of thousands of distinct CDR3 sequences, roughly three fifths seen once; the top ten hold about 11%. No antigen is known for these receptors. The sample was blood. The receptors originated from a girl between 2 and 10 years old with multiple sclerosis.

This clonotype was recorded once. The V and J genes are TRBV4-1 and TRBJ1-5; D call uncertain. CDR3 size: 14 residues. The V end lost 2 bases, the J end lost 0 bases, and 5 bases lay between the germline ends. Germline V gene sequence: CDR1 MGHRA, CDR2 YSYEKL. The CDR3 DNA follows: TGCGCCAGCAGCCAACAGAATAGCAATCAGCCCCAGCATTTT. Translating it yields CASSQQNSNQPQHF.

In this sample, this clonotype turned up a few times. The junction departs from germline at one end; a sequencing error may be responsible. This rearrangement joins TRBV6-4 to TRBJ2-1; the D gene is possibly TRBD2 (6 bases). Germline V lookup: CDR1 MRHNA, CDR2 SNTAGT. This CDR3 is 12 amino acids long. The chain's CDR3 is CTSRETGGEQFF. The CDR3 DNA sequence: TGTACCAGCAGGGAGACCGGGGGAGAGCAGTTCTTC.

This clonotype was seen a handful of times. The genes are TRBV6-2 or TRBV6-3 and TRBJ1-1, with TRBD1 matching 9 bases. There are 15 residues in the CDR3. Germline CDR1 and CDR2: MNHEY and SVGEGT. With 4 bases clipped from V and 3 bases from J, the junction kept 6 bases outside the gene matches. The CDR3 region is CASSLQGAVDTEAFF. The CDR3, as DNA: TGTGCCAGCAGTTTACAGGGGGCGGTCGACACTGAAGCTTTCTTT.

This rearrangement joins TRBV7-9 to TRBJ2-1, with 13 bases that match TRBD2. Germline V gene data show CDR1 as SEHNR and CDR2 as FQNEAQ (reference sequence). This CDR3 region has 19 residues. Trimming at V came to 2 bases and at J to 7 bases, leaving 14 bases not matched to a gene. The CDR3: CASSLQGLAGEVTRNEQFF. The CDR3 DNA reads TGTGCCAGCAGCTTACAAGGACTAGCGGGAGAGGTTACACGGAATGAGCAGTTCTTC. The full variable domain, rest sourced from reference TRBV7-9 and TRBJ2-1, is DTGVSQNPRHKITKRGQNVTFRCDPISEHNRLYWYRQTLGQGPEFLTYFQNEAQLEKSRLLSDRFSAERPKGSFSTLEIQRTEQGDSAMYLCASSLQGLAGEVTRNEQFFGPGTRLTVL.

This clonotype was observed a handful of times. The chain joins TRBV7-2 to TRBJ2-5; D unclear. V was pared by 5 bases and J by 0 bases, with 4 bases between. The germline V gene has CDR1 SGHTA and CDR2 FQGNSA. There are 12 residues in the CDR3. The CDR3 DNA reads as TGTGCCAGCAGCCCCCACCAAGAGACCCAGTACTTC. This translates into CASSPHQETQYF.

The V call is TRBV20-1, the J call TRBJ2-5; D gene ambiguous. The CDR3 spans 13 residues. V dropped 1 base and J dropped 1 base, with 7 bases sitting between them. Germline V lookup: CDR1 DFQATT, CDR2 SNEGSKA (reference sequence). CDR3 in DNA: TGCAGTGCTAGAGGTCACATCCAAGAGACCCAGTACTTC. Amino acids: CSARGHIQETQYF.

This clonotype showed up just a few times. V and J are TRBV29-1 and TRBJ2-3, with D hard to call. Germline V CDR1 and CDR2: SQVTM, ANQGSEA. The V end lost 4 bases, the J end lost 4 bases, and 6 bases lay between the germline ends. The CDR3 has 11 residues. CDR3: CSVGAPDTQYF. In DNA form, the CDR3 reads TGCAGCGTTGGAGCGCCAGATACGCAGTATTTT.

The chain uses TRBV5-1 and TRBJ2-4; TRBD1 might be the D (6 bases). The last part of the DNA fits TRBJ2-7 better; the J call may be wrong. CDR3 size: 14 residues. Per germline, CDR1 SGHRS and CDR2 YFSETQ. CDR3 loop: CASSLRDTAYEQYF. The CDR3 region has the DNA TGCGCCAGCAGCTTGAGGGACACCGCCTACGAGCAGTACTTC.

The chain is built from TRBV29-1 and TRBJ2-5, with D perhaps TRBD1 (6 bases). The CDR3 is made up of 13 amino acids. Germline-derived CDR1 and CDR2 are SQVTM and ANQGSEA. V lost 1 base, J lost 6 bases, and 12 bases lay in between. The CDR3 DNA sequence: TGCAGCGTTGAAGTACAGGGTGCAAAGACCCAGTACTTC. It is translated as CSVEVQGAKTQYF.

About this clonotype itself: The junction departs from germline at one end; a sequencing error may be responsible. The V and J genes are TRBV5-1 and TRBJ2-1, with 9 bases fitting TRBD2. Germline assignment: CDR1 SGHRS and CDR2 YFSETQ. CDR3 length: 15 amino acids. For the CDR3, the DNA is TGCGCCAGCAGCCTCGGGACTAGCCACACCAATGTGCAGTTCTTC. Encoded protein: CASSLGTSHTNVQFF.

Regarding this clonotype: An end of the junction does not agree with germline; a read error may underlie this. The chain recombines TRBV7-2 with TRBJ2-1; TRBD1 is a possible D gene (5 bases). There are 18 residues in the CDR3. Germline V gives CDR1 SGHTA, CDR2 FQGNSA. The CDR3, as DNA: TGTTCCAGCAGCTTAGTCAGGGATCCCACGTACTCCTACAATGAGCAGTTCTTC. Amino acid sequence: CSSSLVRDPTYSYNEQFF.

The V gene is TRBV25-1, the J gene TRBJ1-2, with D hard to call. V was shortened by 2 bases and J by 1 base, with 11 bases between the two germline ends. The CDR3 runs to 15 residues. CDR1 and CDR2 from the germline V gene are MGHDK and SYGVNS. CDR3 DNA: TGTGCCAGCAGTGAAAATTTATTGGATAACTATGGCTACACCTTC. Translating gives CASSENLLDNYGYTF.

The CDR3 sequence: CSARDRLPAANEKLFF. The CDR3 coding sequence is TGCAGTGCTAGAGATAGGCTTCCCGCGGCGAATGAAAAACTGTTTTTT. The chain links TRBV20-1 to TRBJ1-4; D is uncertain. V dropped 0 bases and J dropped 5 bases, with 16 bases sitting between them. Germline CDR1 is DFQATT and CDR2 is SNEGSKA (reference sequence). The CDR3 covers 16 residues.

The chain joins TRBV25-1 to TRBJ2-7; D unclear. The V end was cut by 2 bases, the J end by 1 base, with 9 bases between. The CDR3 has 14 residues. Germline-derived CDR1 and CDR2 are MGHDK and SYGVNS. The CDR3: CASSEIGTSYEQYF. Written as DNA, the CDR3 is TGTGCCAGCAGTGAAATAGGAACGTCCTACGAGCAGTACTTC.

V and J are TRBV12-3 or TRBV12-4 and TRBJ2-1; D call uncertain. Trimming cost V 8 bases and J 5 bases, with 4 bases left between them. The CDR3 is 10 residues long. CDR3 amino acids: CASANNEQFF. As DNA, the CDR3 is TGTGCCAGCGCTAACAATGAGCAGTTCTTC.

This chain links TRBV29-1 with TRBJ1-1, with TRBD1 matching over 9 bases. V gave up 6 bases and J gave up 2 bases; unmatched junction bases: 7. Germline lookup yields CDR1 SQVTM and CDR2 ANQGSEA. This CDR3 contains 14 residues. The CDR3 here is CSVAPGQGNTEAFF. For the CDR3, the DNA is TGCAGCGTCGCCCCGGGACAGGGAAACACTGAAGCTTTCTTT.

V is TRBV28 and J is TRBJ2-5, with 9 bases aligning to TRBD2. CDR1 and CDR2 (germline): MDHEN, SYDVKM. The CDR3 has 17 residues. V lost 2 bases to trimming and J lost 5 bases; unmatched junction nucleotides: 12. CDR3 nucleotide sequence: TGTGCCAGCAGTTTAAATAGCGGGGGCGACCTCGGGGAGACCCAGTACTTC. Translating gives CASSLNSGGDLGETQYF.

The rearrangement uses TRBV4-2 and TRBJ2-5, with 8 bases aligning to TRBD2. Per the germline V gene, CDR1 is LGHNA and CDR2 is YNFKEQ. The CDR3 spans 18 residues. The junction had 15 bases not matched to a gene; V was cut back by 4 bases and J by 2 bases. CDR3 in DNA: TGTGCCAGCAGCCCCACCCTCTTGAAGCGGGGGCCACAAGAGACCCAGTACTTC. This encodes CASSPTLLKRGPQETQYF.

The chain employs TRBV20-1 and TRBJ2-1, with TRBD2 identical over 8 bases. The V gene's germline CDR1 is DFQATT and CDR2 SNEGSKA (reference sequence). This CDR3 region has 16 residues. With 8 bases clipped from V and 6 bases from J, the junction kept 18 bases outside the gene matches. CDR3 sequence (DNA): TGCAGTTACTCCCTAGTCCTAGCGGGTGTAGGCAATGAGCAGTTCTTC. It yields the protein CSYSLVLAGVGNEQFF.

The chain uses TRBV7-2 and TRBJ2-3, with D unclear. The V end was cut by 4 bases, the J end by 1 base, with 9 bases between. The CDR3 covers 14 residues. Germline V gene sequence: CDR1 SGHTA, CDR2 FQGNSA. CDR3 in DNA: TGTGCCAGCAGCTCCCGCTCGGGCACAGATACGCAGTATTTT. Encoded protein: CASSSRSGTDTQYF. Filled out from reference TRBV7-2 and TRBJ2-3, the complete variable domain reads GAGVSQSPSNKVTEKGKDVELRCDPISGHTALYWYRQSLGQGLEFLIYFQGNSAPDKSGLPSDRFSAERTGGSVSTLTIQRTQQEDSAVYLCASSSRSGTDTQYFGPGTRLTVL.

The chain joins TRBV7-2 to TRBJ2-4; 13 positions match TRBD2. The DNA end is more similar to TRBJ2-5, so the J call may be wrong. The CDR3 has 18 amino acids. Germline loops: CDR1 SGHTA, CDR2 FQGNSA. CDR3 amino acids: CASSLGLAGGPRVETQYF. CDR3 bases: TGTGCCAGCAGCTTAGGACTAGCGGGGGGCCCGAGGGTAGAGACCCAGTACTTC.

The J gene is TRBJ1-2, the V gene TRBV6-5; D not certain. The CDR3 has 13 amino acids. Per germline, CDR1 MNHEY and CDR2 SVGAGI. V shed 7 bases and J shed 4 bases, with 13 bases lying between them. Here the CDR3 DNA reads TGTGCCAGCACCCCCAGCCCGGTCTATGGCTACACCTTC. Translating it yields CASTPSPVYGYTF.

The chain uses TRBV6-1 and TRBJ1-6, with 7 bases identical to TRBD1. With 6 bases clipped from V and 9 bases from J, the junction kept 20 bases outside the gene matches. CDR1 is MNHNS and CDR2 is SASEGT in the germline V gene. The CDR3 has 18 amino acids. CDR3 nucleotide sequence: TGTGCCAGCAGAGACCCTTACTTAGGGGGCCGTGTCGGTTCACCCCTCCACTTT. This codes for CASRDPYLGGRVGSPLHF.

The V and J genes are TRBV11-2 and TRBJ2-1, with TRBD2 as a possible D gene (6 bases). Germline CDR1 reads SGHAT; CDR2 reads FQNNGV. The ends were cut back, 7 bases at V and 3 bases at J, with 16 bases in the middle. The CDR3 runs 15 residues. CDR3: CASTLGVADYNEQFF. CDR3 DNA: TGTGCCAGCACCCTAGGAGTAGCGGACTACAATGAGCAGTTCTTC.

In its sample, this clonotype was seen a few times. V and J are TRBV4-3 and TRBJ2-7; 7 bases match TRBD1. Trimming took 5 bases from V and 3 from J; bases not matched to a gene: 4. CDR1 is LGHNA, CDR2 YSLEER, per germline. This CDR3 spans 13 amino acids. CDR3: CASSENRGYEQYF. The CDR3 bases are TGCGCCAGCAGCGAGAACAGGGGCTACGAGCAGTACTTC.

This clonotype was seen only a few times. The CDR3 here is CASRRREGVNETQYF. CDR3 nucleotides: TGTGCCAGCAGAAGAAGGGAGGGGGTCAATGAGACCCAGTACTTC. V usage is TRBV27 and J usage is TRBJ2-7; tentatively, D is TRBD2 (7 bases). With the DNA end fitting TRBJ2-5 better, the J assignment may be wrong. CDR1 and CDR2 from the germline V gene are MNHEY and SMNVEV (reference sequence). CDR3 size: 15 residues.